This is a list of T cell receptor beta chains from one sample in a study of blood T cells in healthy people across ages. TCRdb analysed the 5' RACE reads with MiXCR anew, one entry per CDR3 protein. The sample holds 1.5 million to 2 million distinct CDR3 sequences, about 30% seen once. The source material was blood. The source is a woman aged 25 to 39 in good health. The CDR3 runs from the conserved cysteine through the conserved F or W. A D gene is named only where the DNA matches it firmly. Some rows mark clone size as missing; the rest say once, few, many or name a class of expanded clone.

CDR3 length,V gene,D gene,clone size,J gene,CDR3 protein,CDR3 DNA
13,TRBV29-1,TRBD1,many,TRBJ1-2,CSVVGGGLDGYTF,TGCAGCGTTGTTGGAGGGGGCCTGGATGGCTACACCTTC
16,TRBV7-9,TRBD1,.,TRBJ2-3,CASSILLGQTTDTQYF,TGTGCCAGCAGCATCCTCTTGGGACAGACCACAGATACGCAGTATTTT
14,TRBV12-3/TRBV12-4,TRBD1,few,TRBJ1-5,CTSTSGQGPQPQHF,TGTACCAGCACCTCGGGACAGGGTCCTCAGCCCCAGCATTTT
13,TRBV2,.,once,TRBJ1-1,CASSGGSPTEAFF,TGTGCCAGCAGTGGGGGGAGCCCCACTGAAGCTTTCTTT
14,TRBV2,.,.,TRBJ1-2,CASGAGLDVYGYTF,TGTGCCAGCGGAGCGGGACTAGACGTCTATGGCTACACCTTC
17,TRBV4-1,.,.,TRBJ2-2,CASSQDTGRADTGELFF,TGCGCCAGCAGCCAAGATACGGGCAGGGCAGACACCGGGGAGCTGTTTTTT
15,TRBV5-1,TRBD1,once,TRBJ1-2,CASSLTGQGARGYTF,TGCGCCAGCAGCTTGACGGGACAGGGGGCGCGAGGCTACACCTTC
13,TRBV6-5,.,.,TRBJ2-2,CAGIQGDTGELFF,TGTGCCGGCATACAAGGGGACACCGGGGAGCTGTTTTTT
14,TRBV6-6,.,.,TRBJ2-1,CANRATADNNEQFF,TGTGCCAACAGGGCCACCGCGGATAACAATGAGCAGTTCTTC
15,TRBV30,TRBD2,.,TRBJ2-5,CAWSPQTSGRETQYF,TGTGCCTGGAGCCCCCAGACTAGCGGGAGGGAGACCCAGTACTTC
17,TRBV9,.,.,TRBJ2-1,CASSPPGLSNPANEQFF,TGTGCCAGCAGCCCTCCCGGGCTTTCTAACCCGGCCAATGAGCAGTTCTTC
15,TRBV9,.,few,TRBJ2-7,CASSPGDSSTYEQYF,TGTGCCAGCAGCCCCGGGGACTCCAGTACCTACGAGCAGTACTTC
13,TRBV7-9,.,.,TRBJ1-2,CASSLAGQQGYTF,TGTGCCAGCAGCTTAGCAGGACAGCAGGGCTACACCTTC
18,TRBV21-1,.,.,TRBJ1-2,CASSKLVTTEKANYGYTF,TGTGCCAGCAGCAAGTTGGTTACAACCGAAAAAGCTAACTATGGCTACACCTTC
14,TRBV25-1,TRBD1,.,TRBJ2-6,CASTRGQGANVLTF,TGTGCCAGCACCAGGGGGCAAGGGGCCAACGTCCTGACTTTC
11,TRBV5-1,.,many,TRBJ2-7,CASSDTYEQYF,TGCGCCAGCAGCGATACCTACGAGCAGTACTTC
15,TRBV5-1,.,many,TRBJ2-7,CASSLEPGDSYEQYF,TGCGCCAGCAGCTTGGAACCCGGGGACTCCTACGAGCAGTACTTC
12,TRBV29-1,.,once,TRBJ2-2,CSASPRTGELFF,TGCAGCGCCTCACCCCGAACCGGGGAGCTGTTTTTT
16,TRBV4-1,.,.,TRBJ2-7,CVSSQWFLTGDHEQYF,TGCGTCAGCAGCCAGTGGTTCCTGACAGGCGATCACGAGCAGTACTTC
15,TRBV4-3,.,many,TRBJ1-2,CASSQESSPVYGYTF,TGCGCCAGCAGCCAAGAAAGCTCCCCAGTCTATGGCTACACCTTC
12,TRBV28,.,.,TRBJ1-1,CAGKTVNTEAFF,TGTGCCGGAAAGACGGTGAACACTGAAGCTTTCTTT
13,TRBV6-5,.,few,TRBJ2-3,CASKGLDTDTQYF,TGTGCCAGCAAAGGACTGGACACAGATACGCAGTATTTT
16,TRBV11-2,.,.,TRBJ2-1,CASSIEVGGLYNEQFF,TGTGCCAGCAGCATAGAGGTTGGGGGGCTTTACAATGAGCAGTTCTTC
14,TRBV12-3/TRBV12-4,.,.,TRBJ2-1,CASSSLYPPNEQFF,TGTGCCAGCAGTTCGCTTTACCCGCCTAATGAGCAGTTCTTC